One sample yielded the 28 T cell receptor beta chains listed below, sequenced in a study of read filtering for tumor transcriptome and immune sequencing. The library was built from around 400 ng RNA with molecular barcoded adaptors for alpha/delta and beta/gamma chains. TCRdb redid the calling of the reads with MiXCR, one entry per CDR3 protein. The table records about 58,000 distinct CDR3 sequences, about 12% of them present only once. Sequencing was carried out using a population of CD138-negative cells sorted from bone marrow. These receptors came from a donor over 35 with multiple myeloma.

As to this clonotype: Being one base from a much bigger clone, this may be a read error. The chain carries TRBV6-6 and TRBJ2-5; perhaps TRBD1 as D (5 bases). Germline assignment: CDR1 MNHNY and CDR2 SVGAGI (reference sequence). The CDR3 spans 14 residues. The CDR3 loop is CASTTSRGQETQDF. The DNA of the CDR3 is TGTGCCAGTACCACAAGCCGTGGACAAGAGACCCAGGACTTC.

This clonotype occurred a few times. This may arise from a read error, as a much more abundant clone is one base away. This chain connects TRBV20-1 to TRBJ1-2; 11 nucleotides agree with TRBD1. Germline V lookup: CDR1 DFQATT, CDR2 SNEGSKA (reference sequence). The CDR3 totals 13 residues. The CDR3: CNASGQGAYGYTF. As DNA, the CDR3 is TGCAATGCTAGCGGACAGGGGGCCTATGGCTACACCTTC.

This clonotype occurred many times. The rearrangement uses TRBV28 and TRBJ2-2; TRBD1 is a possible D gene (6 bases). Trimming took 2 bases from V and 5 from J, leaving 12 bases between them. The CDR3 consists of 15 residues. Germline lookup yields CDR1 MDHEN and CDR2 SYDVKM. In nucleotides, the CDR3 is TGTGCCAGCAGTTTAGTACAGGGTTTAACCGGGGAGCTGTTTTTT. This sequence encodes CASSLVQGLTGELFF.

This clonotype was picked up many times. V and J are TRBV3-1 and TRBJ1-5; D may be TRBD1 (6 bases). Germline loops: CDR1 LGHDT, CDR2 YNNKEL (reference sequence). This CDR3 comprises 14 residues. Trimming cost V 6 bases and J 3 bases, with 12 bases left between them. The CDR3 DNA reads as TGTGCCAGCAGTTCCGGACAGCTCAATCAGCCCCAGCATTTT. This codes for CASSSGQLNQPQHF.

As regards this clonotype: This may arise from a read error, as a much more abundant clone is one base away. The V call is TRBV11-2, the J call TRBJ2-5, with 8 bases identical to TRBD2. This CDR3 has 15 amino acids. Per the germline V gene, CDR1 is SGHAT and CDR2 is FQNNGV. CDR3 protein: CASSFGGGMQGTQYF. CDR3 in DNA: TGTGCCAGCAGCTTTGGCGGGGGGATGCAAGGGACCCAGTACTTC. The full variable domain, with the rest looked up from reference TRBV11-2 and TRBJ2-5, is EAGVAQSPRYKIIEKRQSVAFWCNPISGHATLYWYQQILGQGPKLLIQFQNNGVVDDSQLPKDRFSAERLKGVDSTLKIQPAKLEDSAVYLCASSFGGGMQGTQYFGPGTRLLVL.

This clonotype has ten or more counts. The chain has TRBV29-1 and TRBJ2-3; D is unresolved. CDR1 and CDR2 (germline): SQVTM, ANQGSEA. This CDR3 spans 15 amino acids. Trimming stripped 0 bases from V and 6 bases from J, with 16 bases between. The CDR3 loop is CSVEDRVKAFDTQYF. The CDR3 coding sequence is TGCAGCGTTGAAGATCGGGTGAAGGCCTTCGATACGCAGTATTTT.

This clonotype came up many times. The chain uses TRBV5-1 and TRBJ2-5; 9 bases map to TRBD1. This CDR3 region has 14 residues. V was pared by 4 bases and J by 7 bases, with 8 bases of the junction left unmatched. CDR1 SGHRS and CDR2 YFSETQ come from the germline V gene. The CDR3 sequence is CASSPGTGKGTQYF. The CDR3 DNA sequence: TGCGCCAGCAGCCCCGGGACAGGGAAGGGGACCCAGTACTTC.

This clonotype has more than one count but fewer than ten. The chain couples TRBV3-1 to TRBJ1-3; D gene ambiguous. The V end was cut by 2 bases, the J end by 0 bases, with 5 bases between. The CDR3 extends over 14 amino acids. Looked up from germline, CDR1 is LGHDT and CDR2 is YNNKEL (reference sequence). Here the CDR3 DNA reads TGTGCCAGCAGCCAACAACCCTCTGGAAACACCATATATTTT. Protein product: CASSQQPSGNTIYF.

This clonotype was observed many times. The V and J genes are TRBV15 and TRBJ2-5, with 12 bases matching TRBD2. With V trimmed by 1 base and J by 2 bases, 2 bases remained unmatched. The CDR3 contains 16 residues. The germline CDR1 and CDR2 sequences are LNHNV and YYDKDF (reference sequence). DNA of the CDR3: TGTGCCACCAGCAGAGGGACTAGCGGGGATCAAGAGACCCAGTACTTC. Amino acid sequence: CATSRGTSGDQETQYF.

About this clonotype: This could be a read error, since a much larger clone is one nucleotide away. The genes are TRBV9 and TRBJ1-1, with D perhaps matching TRBD1 (5 bases). This CDR3 has 14 residues. In germline, CDR1 is SGDLS, CDR2 YYNGEE. The V gene lost 5 bases and the J gene lost 5 bases, with 16 bases spanning the gap. The CDR3 region has the DNA TGTGCCAGCAGGGGAGGGGCAGGGAAGACTGAAGCTTTCTTT. It is translated as CASRGGAGKTEAFF. Full variable domain (outside the CDR3, taken from reference TRBV9 and TRBJ1-1): DSGVTQTPKHLITATGQRVTLRCSPRSGDLSVYWYQQSLDQGLQFLIQYYNGEERAKGNILERFSAQQFPDLHSELNLSSLELGDSALYFCASRGGAGKTEAFFGQGTRLTVV.

On this clonotype: A single base separates this from a much larger clone, so it may be a read error. V gene TRBV7-3 combines with J gene TRBJ1-5, with D possibly TRBD1 on 5 matching bases. CDR1 is SGHTA and CDR2 is FQGTGA in the germline V gene. This CDR3 has 13 residues. CDR3 loop: CASSSQGNRPQHF. The CDR3 bases are TGTGCCAGCAGCTCCCAGGGTAATCGGCCCCAGCATTTT.

This clonotype was counted between two and nine times. The rearrangement joins TRBV20-1 to TRBJ1-5; D is possibly TRBD1 (6 bases). There are 14 residues in the CDR3. Germline V gene sequence: CDR1 DFQATT, CDR2 SNEGSKA (reference sequence). V was shortened by 3 bases and J by 3 bases, with 12 bases between the two germline ends. The CDR3 sequence is CSARGWTDNQPQHF. The CDR3 coding sequence is TGCAGTGCTAGGGGATGGACAGACAATCAGCCCCAGCATTTT.

This clonotype occurred many times. A much larger clone is a single base away; this may be a read error. CDR3 residues: CASSSLRHPNGQFF. The CDR3 DNA reads as TGTGCCAGCAGCTCCCTGAGGCACCCAAATGGGCAGTTCTTC. The chain recombines TRBV11-2 with TRBJ2-1; D not resolved. The germline V gene has CDR1 SGHAT and CDR2 FQNNGV. The CDR3 loop spans 14 amino acids.

This clonotype was counted many times. The V gene is TRBV7-3, the J gene TRBJ1-1; 8 nucleotides agree with TRBD1. The CDR3 has 15 amino acids. Germline loops: CDR1 SGHTA, CDR2 FQGTGA. V lost 1 base to trimming and J lost 2 bases; unmatched junction nucleotides: 3. The DNA for the CDR3 is TGTGCCAGCAGCTTAAAGACAGGGGAAAACACTGAAGCTTTCTTT. Protein product: CASSLKTGENTEAFF. Combining the CDR3 with reference TRBV7-3 and TRBJ1-1 gives the whole variable domain GAGVSQTPSNKVTEKGKYVELRCDPISGHTALYWYRQSLGQGPEFLIYFQGTGAADDSGLPNDRFFAVRPEGSVSTLKIQRTERGDSAVYLCASSLKTGENTEAFFGQGTRLTVV.

This clonotype was counted at least ten times. The chain recombines TRBV20-1 with TRBJ2-7, with 10 bases identical to TRBD1. CDR1 DFQATT and CDR2 SNEGSKA come from the germline V gene (reference sequence). The CDR3 runs 14 residues. J lost 2 bases, V lost 5 bases, and 6 bases had no gene match. In DNA form, the CDR3 reads TGCAGTGCTCCTATGACAGGGGGCGCCTACGAGCAGTACTTC. It codes for CSAPMTGGAYEQYF.

This chain connects TRBV19 to TRBJ2-1; D is possibly TRBD2 (6 bases). The CDR3 extends over 14 amino acids. Trimming removed 3 bases from V and 12 bases from J, with 18 bases in between. Germline V CDR1 and CDR2: LNHDA, SQIVND (reference sequence). The CDR3 region has the DNA TGTGCCAGTAGTATGTCGGCGGGGTCAAGGTGGCAGTTCTTC. As protein: CASSMSAGSRWQFF.

This clonotype was seen at least ten times. V usage is TRBV6-4 and J usage is TRBJ2-2, with 8 bases lining up with TRBD2. Germline V lookup: CDR1 MRHNA, CDR2 SNTAGT. The CDR3 spans 15 residues. V dropped 4 bases and J dropped 3; count of bases not matched to a gene: 4. In DNA form, the CDR3 reads TGTGCCAGCAGTGCGGGGGGGCCGGACACCGGGGAGCTGTTTTTT. This sequence encodes CASSAGGPDTGELFF.

This clonotype was observed a handful of times. The chain couples TRBV5-5 to TRBJ2-6, with D unresolved. Trimming removed 0 bases at V and 2 bases at J, with 9 bases between. This CDR3 is 16 amino acids long. Looked up from germline, CDR1 is SGHKS and CDR2 is YYEKEE (reference sequence). CDR3 in DNA: TGTGCCAGCAGCTTGGTTTTGTACCCTGGGGCCAACGTCCTGACTTTC. Its translation: CASSLVLYPGANVLTF.

This clonotype was counted at least ten times. J is TRBJ2-5 and V is TRBV19; D is uncertain. There are 12 residues in the CDR3. Trimming stripped 6 bases from V and 3 bases from J, with 8 bases between. CDR1 and CDR2 from the germline V gene are LNHDA and SQIVND (reference sequence). The CDR3 loop reads CASRTAEETQYF. The CDR3 DNA reads as TGTGCCAGTAGAACCGCGGAAGAGACCCAGTACTTC. Full variable domain (missing parts from reference TRBV19 and TRBJ2-5): DGGITQSPKYLFRKEGQNVTLSCEQNLNHDAMYWYRQDPGQGLRLIYYSQIVNDFQKGDIAEGYSVSREKKESFPLTVTSAQKNPTAFYLCASRTAEETQYFGPGTRLLVL.

CDR3 amino acids: CASTRVVDSPLHF. DNA of the CDR3: TGTGCCAGCACGAGGGTAGTCGATTCACCCCTCCACTTT. This chain links TRBV2 with TRBJ1-6; no clear D gene. The germline CDR1 and CDR2 sequences are SNHLY and FYNNEI. Trimming left V 7 bases short and J 8 bases short, with 12 bases between. The CDR3 totals 13 residues.

Regarding this clonotype: A far larger clone differs by one base, so this is likely a read error. This chain uses TRBV6-5 with TRBJ2-5; maybe TRBD2 (6 bases). Germline values: CDR1 MNHEY, CDR2 SVGAGI. The CDR3 is made up of 14 amino acids. CDR3 in amino acids: CASTHRRGGETLYF. Here the CDR3 DNA reads TGTGCCAGCACCCACAGGAGGGGCGGTGAGACCCTGTACTTC.

In this sample, this clonotype turned up many times. The J gene is TRBJ1-2, the V gene TRBV12-3 or TRBV12-4; D ambiguous. Trimming cost V 5 bases and J 4 bases, with 20 bases left between them. There are 16 residues in the CDR3. CDR3 sequence reads: CASSPMAGRESYGYTF. In DNA, the CDR3 is TGTGCCAGCAGTCCAATGGCCGGACGGGAAAGCTATGGCTACACCTTC.

This clonotype has a count of ten or more. The chain is built from TRBV11-2 and TRBJ1-1; D not resolved. Per germline, CDR1 SGHAT and CDR2 FQNNGV. The V and J ends lost 0 bases and 4 bases respectively, with 15 bases between them. The CDR3 contains 16 residues. The CDR3: CASSLDLGRVGTEAFF. As DNA, the CDR3 is TGTGCCAGCAGCTTAGACTTAGGACGGGTGGGCACTGAAGCTTTCTTT.

A note on this clonotype: This may come from a read error, since a much larger clone is one base off. The chain recombines TRBV5-1 with TRBJ2-5; D is perhaps TRBD2 (5 bases). V was clipped by 3 bases and J by 5 bases, with 14 bases between them. CDR3 size: 14 residues. CDR1 is SGHRS, CDR2 YFSETQ, per germline. CDR3 sequence reads: CASSSVVGGETQYF. For the CDR3, the DNA is TGCGCCAGCAGCTCGGTAGTGGGCGGGGAGACCCAGTACTTC.

This clonotype has at least ten counts. This chain links TRBV10-3 with TRBJ2-5; 10 bases are shared with TRBD1. V lost 6 bases, J lost 4 bases, and 5 bases stayed unmatched. The CDR3 sequence is 14 residues long. Germline V lookup: CDR1 ENHRY, CDR2 SYGVKD. The CDR3 region is CAISSGTGAETQYF. CDR3 coding DNA: TGTGCCATCAGCTCCGGGACAGGGGCAGAGACCCAGTACTTC.

This clonotype was found many times. This rearrangement joins TRBV27 to TRBJ2-4, with D uncertain. Germline V lookup: CDR1 MNHEY, CDR2 SMNVEV (reference sequence). The CDR3 runs 14 residues. With 4 bases removed from V and 6 bases from J, the gap between germline ends came to 13 bases. This chain's CDR3 is CASSSRAVTNIQYF. In DNA, the CDR3 is TGTGCCAGCAGTTCTCGGGCCGTGACAAACATTCAGTACTTC.

At least ten counts were recorded for this clonotype. The chain is built from TRBV4-1 and TRBJ1-1, with D unclear. There are 14 residues in the CDR3. Germline loops: CDR1 MGHRA, CDR2 YSYEKL. The V end was cut by 1 base, the J end by 4 bases, with 10 bases between. The DNA of the CDR3 is TGCGCCAGCAGCCAAGTGGTCAGCAGCACTGAAGCTTTCTTT. Translation: CASSQVVSSTEAFF.

Many counts were recorded for this clonotype. J is TRBJ1-2 and V is TRBV19, with TRBD1 matching 7 bases. Looked up from germline, CDR1 is LNHDA and CDR2 is SQIVND (reference sequence). The CDR3 loop spans 12 amino acids. V dropped 7 bases and J dropped 2; count of bases not matched to a gene: 1. CDR3 sequence: CASKQGNYGYTF. CDR3 sequence (DNA): TGTGCCAGTAAACAGGGGAACTATGGCTACACCTTC.